This T cell receptor beta chain was documented in a study of blood T cells in healthy people across ages (dated by TCRdb to between 2014 and 2017). Concerning the study at large: In model experiments, template switching captured about one uniquely barcoded TCR beta cDNA molecule for every two T cells. Donors were grouped into four age groups: young (average 16 years), middle-aged (roughly 40), aged (around 62) and long-lived (approximately 82). The study analyzed two additional independent replicas of 1 million unique cDNA reads from the same blood draw for two donors, one aged 18 to 29 and one aged 80 or older. To avoid experimental bias, donors of different ages were spread randomly across the sequencing lanes. To track age-related changes in TCR beta repertoire diversity, the study relied on deep sequencing normalized with unique cDNA molecular identifiers. The paper as a whole reports these results and caveats: As age increased, observed TCR beta diversity per million T cells dropped in a roughly linear way, and a significant reduction was already evident by age roughly 36. Bulk unsorted PBMC profiling prevented conclusive comparison of naive and antigen-experienced compartments. Estimates of total diversity based on one million sequenced T cells were regarded as lower bounds and as underestimates. The long-lived group showed more naive CD4+ T cells, fewer expanded clones and increased TCR diversity than the aged group, suggesting age selection. The percentage of naive T cells measured by flow cytometry correlated strongly with observed TCR beta diversity. Because the CMV infection status of the donors was unknown, age-related changes in expanded clonotypes may potentially have been confounded.

From a lookup of the germline V gene, CDR1 and CDR2 are MGHDK and SYGVNS. Trimmed from V: 3 bases; trimmed from J: 6 bases; junction bases lacking a gene match: 10. Counted from cysteine to phenylalanine, this CDR3 has 16 amino acids. CDR3 DNA only is kept here, 48 bases in frame from base 1. The roughly 39 donors, aged about 6 to 90 years, were systemically healthy Caucasian individuals from Russia. Ten milliliters of peripheral blood were drawn from each donor into EDTA-treated Vacutainer tubes. Ficoll-Paque density-gradient centrifugation was used to isolate PBMCs, with at least 6.5 million per sample. Trizol reagent was used to extract total RNA from PBMCs, with at least 5 micrograms per sample. The percentages of naive CD45RAhigh/CD27high T cells were determined by flow cytometry on a PBMC aliquot from every donor. About this clonotype itself: No cognate antigen has been identified for it. Per-base quality was not reported, and no clone a single base away is much larger than it.

The library came from 5' RACE. Reads for this sample came from an Illumina HiSeq 2500. The second PCR ran for roughly 7 to 12 cycles and used a J-beta primer mix along with a sample-barcoded 5' primer. A unique molecular identifier was introduced onto each TCR beta cDNA molecule by a template-switch 5' adaptor carrying 12 random nucleotides. Each sample yielded at least 2.5 million CDR3-containing paired-end reads. All of the RNA was converted into first-strand cDNA using the Mint cDNA synthesis kit, with a TRBC-specific oligonucleotide serving as the primer. Following uracil-DNA glycosylase treatment, all cDNA underwent a first 18-cycle PCR with the universal primers M1SS and BC2_uni_R. The study's own analysis went as follows. Normalization of each sample was performed by random selection of 1 million high-quality reads, each carrying a distinct molecular identifier. Instead of being binned into consensus sequences, reads that shared molecular identifiers were thrown out. MiTCR, run with a Q25 quality threshold and the strictest error-elimination algorithm, handled CDR3 identification, clonotype clustering and error correction. A nonparametric unseen species model with Euler transformation was used to estimate lower-bound total TCR beta diversity. Using fastp trimming at Q25 and MiXCR clonotype assembly, TCRdb reanalyzed the public sequencing data and kept in-frame beta chains. One record per CDR3 amino acid sequence lists the most common genes and DNA. The V and J calls and clone size are TCRdb's, not the authors'. This sample gives over 600,000 distinct CDR3 sequences in total; about 46% of them show up just once. 15% to 20% of the sample comes from the top ten.

The sequencing sample was made of blood. The receptor's source is a man older than 75 in good health. The V gene is TRBV25-1 and the J gene is TRBJ2-1; a stretch of 8 junction bases matches TRBD2. The CDR3 sequence is CASSDRRGLVTNEQFF. The bases are TGTGCCAGCAGTGACCGCAGGGGACTAGTTACCAATGAGCAGTTCTTC.